This T cell receptor (beta chain) was documented in a study of blood T cell repertoires in COVID-19. For the study at large: Donors in the United States, Italy and Spain gave samples during acute or convalescent COVID-19. PBMCs, B-cell-depleted T cells, or T cells provided the cDNA or gDNA that made up the material.

Profiling relied on immunoSEQ multiplex PCR, and the TCRdb table lists in-frame clones only, not all of them. The table includes some 130,000 clones, approximately 80% detected once. This clonotype originated in a woman older than 75 with acute or convalescent COVID-19. The sample taken for sequencing was peripheral blood.

The CDR3, as DNA: TGTGCCAGCAGCCAAGATTTCGGGACCCAGTACTTC. It translates to CASSQDFGTQYF. The V gene is TRBV14, the J gene TRBJ2-5; no firm D call. The germline V gene encodes CDR1 SGHDN and CDR2 FVKESK. This CDR3 is built from 12 residues. The ends were cut back, 0 bases at V and 7 bases at J, with 6 bases in the middle.